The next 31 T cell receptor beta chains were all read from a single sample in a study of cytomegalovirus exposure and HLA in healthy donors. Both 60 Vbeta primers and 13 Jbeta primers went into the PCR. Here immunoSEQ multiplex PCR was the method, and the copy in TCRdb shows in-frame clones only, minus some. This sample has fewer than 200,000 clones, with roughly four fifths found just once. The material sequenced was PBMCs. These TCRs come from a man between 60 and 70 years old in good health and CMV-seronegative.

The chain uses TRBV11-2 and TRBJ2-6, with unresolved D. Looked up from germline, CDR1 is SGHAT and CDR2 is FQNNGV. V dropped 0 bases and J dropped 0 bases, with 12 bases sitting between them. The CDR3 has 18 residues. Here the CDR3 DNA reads TGTGCCAGCAGCTTAGAACAGCCGACACCCTCTGGGGCCAACGTCCTGACTTTC. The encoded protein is CASSLEQPTPSGANVLTF.

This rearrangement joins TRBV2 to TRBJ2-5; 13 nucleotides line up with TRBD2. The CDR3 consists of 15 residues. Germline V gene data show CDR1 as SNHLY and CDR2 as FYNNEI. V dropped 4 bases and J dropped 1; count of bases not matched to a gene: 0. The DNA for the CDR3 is TGTGCCAGCAGTGGACTAGCGGGGGGCCAAGAGACCCAGTACTTC. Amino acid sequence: CASSGLAGGQETQYF. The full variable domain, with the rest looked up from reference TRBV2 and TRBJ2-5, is EPEVTQTPSHQVTQMGQEVILRCVPISNHLYFYWYRQILGQKVEFLVSFYNNEISEKSEIFDDQFSVERPDGSNFTLKIRSTKLEDSAMYFCASSGLAGGQETQYFGPGTRLLVL.

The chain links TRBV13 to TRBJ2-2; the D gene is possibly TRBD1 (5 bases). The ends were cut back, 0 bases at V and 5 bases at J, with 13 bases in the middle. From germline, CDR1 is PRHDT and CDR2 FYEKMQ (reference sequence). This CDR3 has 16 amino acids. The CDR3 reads CASSLGWGDSTGELFF. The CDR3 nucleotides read TGTGCCAGCAGCTTAGGCTGGGGCGATAGTACCGGGGAGCTGTTTTTT.

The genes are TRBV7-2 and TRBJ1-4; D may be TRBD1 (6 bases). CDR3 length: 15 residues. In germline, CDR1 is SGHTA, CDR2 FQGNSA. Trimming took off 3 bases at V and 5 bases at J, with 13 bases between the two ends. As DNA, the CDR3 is TGTGCCAGCAGCTTGCCACAGGGTCGGAATGAAAAACTGTTTTTT. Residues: CASSLPQGRNEKLFF.

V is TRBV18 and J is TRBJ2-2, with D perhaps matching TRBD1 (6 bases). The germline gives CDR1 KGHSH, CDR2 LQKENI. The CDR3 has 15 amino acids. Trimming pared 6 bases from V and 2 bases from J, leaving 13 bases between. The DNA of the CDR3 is TGTGCCAGCTCTAGACAGGAACTAAACACCGGGGAGCTGTTTTTT. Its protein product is CASSRQELNTGELFF.

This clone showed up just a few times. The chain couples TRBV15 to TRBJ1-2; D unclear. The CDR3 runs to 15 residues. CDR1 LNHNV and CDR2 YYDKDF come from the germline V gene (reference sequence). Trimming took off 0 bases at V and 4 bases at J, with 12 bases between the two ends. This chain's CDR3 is CATSRDLGSSYGYTF. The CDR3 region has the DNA TGTGCCACCAGCAGAGATCTGGGCAGTTCCTATGGCTACACCTTC. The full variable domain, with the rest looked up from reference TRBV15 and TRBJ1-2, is DAMVIQNPRYQVTQFGKPVTLSCSQTLNHNVMYWYQQKSSQAPKLLFHYYDKDFNNEADTPDNFQSRRPNTSFCFLDIRSPGLGDTAMYLCATSRDLGSSYGYTFGSGTRLTVV.

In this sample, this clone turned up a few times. In DNA, the CDR3 is TGTGCCAGCAGCCGCTTCTCACAGGGTTCTGGAAACACCATATATTTT. This encodes CASSRFSQGSGNTIYF. V usage is TRBV7-2 and J usage is TRBJ1-3, with a tentative D call TRBD1 (6 bases). Germline lookup yields CDR1 SGHTA and CDR2 FQGNSA. This CDR3 is 16 amino acids long. The V end was cut by 5 bases, the J end by 1 base, with 15 bases between.

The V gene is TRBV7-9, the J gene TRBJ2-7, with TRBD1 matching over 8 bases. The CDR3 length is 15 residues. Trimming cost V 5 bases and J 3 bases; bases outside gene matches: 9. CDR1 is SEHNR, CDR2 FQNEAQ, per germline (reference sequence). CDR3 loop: CASSALGQGVYEQYF. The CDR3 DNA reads TGTGCCAGCAGCGCTCTCGGACAGGGAGTCTACGAGCAGTACTTC.

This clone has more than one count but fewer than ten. The CDR3 sequence: CASSTSGYEQYF. DNA for the CDR3: TGTGCCAGTAGTACCAGCGGCTACGAGCAGTACTTC. The chain uses TRBV19 and TRBJ2-7, with D maybe TRBD2 (5 bases). The V and J ends lost 4 bases and 3 bases respectively, with 7 bases between them. CDR3 length equals 12 residues. The germline V gene has CDR1 LNHDA and CDR2 SQIVND (reference sequence).

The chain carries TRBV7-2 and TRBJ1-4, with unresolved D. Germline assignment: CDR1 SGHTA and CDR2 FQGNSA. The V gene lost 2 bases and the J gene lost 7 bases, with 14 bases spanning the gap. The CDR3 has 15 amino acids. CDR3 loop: CASSLPGEGGEKLFF. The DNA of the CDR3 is TGTGCCAGCAGCTTACCTGGGGAGGGAGGTGAAAAACTGTTTTTT.

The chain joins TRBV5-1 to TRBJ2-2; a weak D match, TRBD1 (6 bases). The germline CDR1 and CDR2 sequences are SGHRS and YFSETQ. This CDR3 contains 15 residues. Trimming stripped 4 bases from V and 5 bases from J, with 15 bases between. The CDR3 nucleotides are TGCGCCAGCAGCCCATCAGGGACAAGGACCGGGGAGCTGTTTTTT. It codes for CASSPSGTRTGELFF.

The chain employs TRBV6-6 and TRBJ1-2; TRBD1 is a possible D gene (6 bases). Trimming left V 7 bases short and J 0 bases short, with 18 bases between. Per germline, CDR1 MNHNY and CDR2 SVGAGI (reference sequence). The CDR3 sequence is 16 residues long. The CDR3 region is CASISGRGRSNYGYTF. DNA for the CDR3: TGTGCCAGCATCTCAGGCAGGGGAAGATCTAACTATGGCTACACCTTC.

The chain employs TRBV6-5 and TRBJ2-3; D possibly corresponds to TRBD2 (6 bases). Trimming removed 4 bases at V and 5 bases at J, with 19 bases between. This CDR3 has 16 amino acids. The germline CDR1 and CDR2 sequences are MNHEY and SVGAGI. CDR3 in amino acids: CASSSNSGSLGDTQYF. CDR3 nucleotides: TGTGCCAGCAGTTCCAATAGCGGTTCCCTCGGAGATACGCAGTATTTT.

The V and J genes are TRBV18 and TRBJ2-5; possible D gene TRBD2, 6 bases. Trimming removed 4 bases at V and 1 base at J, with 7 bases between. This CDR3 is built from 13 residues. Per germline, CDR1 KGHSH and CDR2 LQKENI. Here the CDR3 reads CASSRDFQETQYF. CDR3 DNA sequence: TGTGCCAGCTCACGGGACTTCCAAGAGACCCAGTACTTC.

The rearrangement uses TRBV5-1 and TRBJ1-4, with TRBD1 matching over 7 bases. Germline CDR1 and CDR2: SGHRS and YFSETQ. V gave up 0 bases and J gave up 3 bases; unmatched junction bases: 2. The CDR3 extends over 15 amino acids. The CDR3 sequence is CASSLEGAANEKLFF. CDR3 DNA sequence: TGCGCCAGCAGCTTGGAGGGGGCGGCTAATGAAAAACTGTTTTTT.

CDR3 sequence (DNA): TGTGCCAGCGCCAAACGGGAAACGGGCACTGAAGCTTTCTTT. It translates to CASAKRETGTEAFF. The chain carries TRBV7-9 and TRBJ1-1; D remains unclear. V was pared by 8 bases and J by 4 bases, with 17 bases between. The CDR3 extends over 14 amino acids. Germline V lookup: CDR1 SEHNR, CDR2 FQNEAQ (reference sequence).

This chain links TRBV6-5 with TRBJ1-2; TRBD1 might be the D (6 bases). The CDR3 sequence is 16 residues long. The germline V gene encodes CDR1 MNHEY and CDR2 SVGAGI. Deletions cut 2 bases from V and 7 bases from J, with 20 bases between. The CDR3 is CASSYTISGTLFGYTF. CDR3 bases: TGTGCCAGCAGTTACACGATCTCCGGGACACTGTTTGGCTACACCTTC.

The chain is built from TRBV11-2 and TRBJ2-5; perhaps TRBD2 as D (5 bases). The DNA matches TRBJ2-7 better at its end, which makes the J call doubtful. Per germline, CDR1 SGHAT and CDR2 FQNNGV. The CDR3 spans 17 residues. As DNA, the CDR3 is TGTGCCAGCAGATCGCCCGTTGAGGGTAGGGTGAACTACGAGCAGTACTTC. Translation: CASRSPVEGRVNYEQYF.

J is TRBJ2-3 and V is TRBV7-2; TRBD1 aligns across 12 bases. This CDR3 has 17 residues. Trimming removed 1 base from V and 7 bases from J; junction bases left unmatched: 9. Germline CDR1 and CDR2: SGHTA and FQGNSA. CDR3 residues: CASSLGGQGASGNTQYF. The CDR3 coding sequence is TGTGCCAGCAGCTTAGGGGGACAGGGGGCCTCGGGAAATACGCAGTATTTT.

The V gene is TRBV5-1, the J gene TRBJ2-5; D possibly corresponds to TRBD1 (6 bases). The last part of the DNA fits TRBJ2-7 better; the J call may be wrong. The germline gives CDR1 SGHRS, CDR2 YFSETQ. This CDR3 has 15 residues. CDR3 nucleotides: TGCGCCAGCAGCTTGGCCGCGACAGGCCCCTACGAGCAGTACTTC. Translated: CASSLAATGPYEQYF.

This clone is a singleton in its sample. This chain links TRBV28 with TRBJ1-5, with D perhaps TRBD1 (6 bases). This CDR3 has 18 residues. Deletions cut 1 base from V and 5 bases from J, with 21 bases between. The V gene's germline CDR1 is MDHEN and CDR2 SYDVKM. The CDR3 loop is CASSLLLPGGGADQPQHF. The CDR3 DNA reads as TGTGCCAGCAGTTTATTGCTCCCCGGCGGGGGCGCGGATCAGCCCCAGCATTTT.

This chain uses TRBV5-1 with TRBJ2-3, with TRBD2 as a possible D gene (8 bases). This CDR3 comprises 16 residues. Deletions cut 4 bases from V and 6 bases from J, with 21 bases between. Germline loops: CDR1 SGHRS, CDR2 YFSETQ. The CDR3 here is CASSIGTAGEGDTQYF. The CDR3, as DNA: TGCGCCAGCAGCATCGGGACAGCGGGGGAGGGTGATACGCAGTATTTT. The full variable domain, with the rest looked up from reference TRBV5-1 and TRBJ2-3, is KAGVTQTPRYLIKTRGQQVTLSCSPISGHRSVSWYQQTPGQGLQFLFEYFSETQRNKGNFPGRFSGRQFSNSRSEMNVSTLELGDSALYLCASSIGTAGEGDTQYFGPGTRLTVL.

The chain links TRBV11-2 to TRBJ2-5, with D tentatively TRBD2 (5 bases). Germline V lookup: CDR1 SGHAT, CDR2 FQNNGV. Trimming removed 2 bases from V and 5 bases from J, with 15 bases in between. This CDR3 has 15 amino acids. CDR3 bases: TGTGCCAGCAGCTTACTCGGGAACACATTGGAGACCCAGTACTTC. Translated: CASSLLGNTLETQYF.

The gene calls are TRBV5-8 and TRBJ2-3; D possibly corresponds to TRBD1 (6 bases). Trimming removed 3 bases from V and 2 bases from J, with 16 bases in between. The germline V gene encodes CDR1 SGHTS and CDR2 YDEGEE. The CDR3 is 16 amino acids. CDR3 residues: CASSSGDTTVTDTQYF. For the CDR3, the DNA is TGTGCCAGCAGCTCCGGGGACACCACCGTCACAGATACGCAGTATTTT.

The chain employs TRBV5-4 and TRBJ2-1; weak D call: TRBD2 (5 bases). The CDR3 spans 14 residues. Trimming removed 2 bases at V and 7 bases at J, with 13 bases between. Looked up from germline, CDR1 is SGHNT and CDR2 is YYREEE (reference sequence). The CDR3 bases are TGTGCCAGCAGCTTAGATTCCACGGGGAATGAGCAGTTCTTC. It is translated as CASSLDSTGNEQFF.

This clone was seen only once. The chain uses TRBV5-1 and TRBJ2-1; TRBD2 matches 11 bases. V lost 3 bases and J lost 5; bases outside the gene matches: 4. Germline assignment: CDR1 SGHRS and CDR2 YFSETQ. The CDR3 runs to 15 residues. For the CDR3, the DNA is TGCGCCAGCAGCTCGCGACTAGCGGGAAACAATGAGCAGTTCTTC. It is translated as CASSSRLAGNNEQFF. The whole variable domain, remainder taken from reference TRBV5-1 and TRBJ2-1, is KAGVTQTPRYLIKTRGQQVTLSCSPISGHRSVSWYQQTPGQGLQFLFEYFSETQRNKGNFPGRFSGRQFSNSRSEMNVSTLELGDSALYLCASSSRLAGNNEQFFGPGTRLTVL.

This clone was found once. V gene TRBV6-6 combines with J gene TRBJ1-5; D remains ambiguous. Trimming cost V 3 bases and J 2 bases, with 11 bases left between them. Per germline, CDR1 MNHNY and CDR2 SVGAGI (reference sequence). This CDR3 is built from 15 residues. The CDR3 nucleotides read TGTGCCAGCAGTTATCCGGGTCAGCGCAATCAGCCCCAGCATTTT. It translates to CASSYPGQRNQPQHF.

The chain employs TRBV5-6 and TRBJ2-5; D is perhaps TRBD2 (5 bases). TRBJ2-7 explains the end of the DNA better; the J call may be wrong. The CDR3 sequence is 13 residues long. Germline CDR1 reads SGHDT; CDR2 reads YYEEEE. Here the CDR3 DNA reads TGTGCCAGCAGTCTGATGGGAGTCTACGAGCAGTACTTC. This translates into CASSLMGVYEQYF.

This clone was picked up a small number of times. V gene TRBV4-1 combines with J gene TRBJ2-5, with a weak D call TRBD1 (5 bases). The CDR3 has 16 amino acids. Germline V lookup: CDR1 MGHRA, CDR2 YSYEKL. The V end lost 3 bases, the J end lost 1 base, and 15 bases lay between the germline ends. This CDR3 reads CASSQGIRVLQETQYF. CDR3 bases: TGCGCCAGCAGCCAGGGAATCAGGGTCCTCCAAGAGACCCAGTACTTC.

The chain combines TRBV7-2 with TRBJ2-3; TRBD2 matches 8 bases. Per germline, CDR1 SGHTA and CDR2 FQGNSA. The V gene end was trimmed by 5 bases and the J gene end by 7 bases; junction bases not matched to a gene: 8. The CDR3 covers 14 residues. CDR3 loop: CASSLTGGAYTQYF. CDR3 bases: TGTGCCAGCAGCCTGACCGGGGGGGCGTATACGCAGTATTTT.

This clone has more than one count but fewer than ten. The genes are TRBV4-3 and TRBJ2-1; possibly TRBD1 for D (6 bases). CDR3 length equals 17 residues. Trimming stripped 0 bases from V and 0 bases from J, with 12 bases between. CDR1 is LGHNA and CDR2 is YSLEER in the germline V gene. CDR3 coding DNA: TGCGCCAGCAGCCAAGATTCTTGGACAGCCTCCTACAATGAGCAGTTCTTC. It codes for CASSQDSWTASYNEQFF.